Shown below are 30 T cell receptor beta chains from a single sample sequenced in a study of blood T cell repertoires in COVID-19. The repertoire was sequenced with immunoSEQ multiplex PCR; TCRdb's copy has only in-frame clones and lacks some. The table has 150,000 or so clones, around four fifths seen once. Sequencing was performed on peripheral blood. The origin of the receptors is a human donor in a cohort sampled during active COVID-19.

The V and J genes are TRBV5-5 and TRBJ2-7; a possible D gene is TRBD2 (5 bases). The V end lost 0 bases, the J end lost 5 bases, and 9 bases lay between the germline ends. This CDR3 has 13 residues. Germline V gene lookup returns CDR1 SGHKS and CDR2 YYEKEE (reference sequence). The CDR3 sequence: CASSLDLGDEQYF. For the CDR3, the DNA is TGTGCCAGCAGCTTGGACCTCGGGGACGAGCAGTACTTC.

This clone was found once. The genes are TRBV7-8 and TRBJ2-3; 8 nucleotides line up with TRBD2. Germline V gene data show CDR1 as SGHVS and CDR2 as FQNEAQ. This CDR3 has 18 residues. V lost 5 bases to trimming and J lost 7 bases; unmatched junction nucleotides: 20. The DNA for the CDR3 is TGTGCCAGCAGCCCCAATATGCAACCGGGACTAGGGCCGAATACGCAGTATTTT. It specifies CASSPNMQPGLGPNTQYF.

The table lists this clone with a count of one. V gene TRBV7-2 combines with J gene TRBJ1-1, with unresolved D. The germline V and J ends were trimmed by 1 base and 4 bases, with 13 bases remaining between them. The length of the CDR3 is 15 residues. Germline-derived CDR1 and CDR2 are SGHTA and FQGNSA. The CDR3 DNA reads TGTGCCAGCAGCTTAGTGCGGCACCCCGGCACTGAAGCTTTCTTT. Amino acid sequence: CASSLVRHPGTEAFF.

V gene TRBV11-2 combines with J gene TRBJ2-7, with 7 bases that match TRBD2. The CDR3 spans 14 residues. The germline V gene encodes CDR1 SGHAT and CDR2 FQNNGV. Germline trimming cut 7 bases from V and 2 bases from J; bases unmatched to any gene: 8. For the CDR3, the DNA is TGTGCCAGCACCCTAAGGGAGGGCGCCTACGAGCAGTACTTC. As protein: CASTLREGAYEQYF.

The gene calls are TRBV7-8 and TRBJ1-1, with TRBD1 matching 7 bases. The V gene's germline CDR1 is SGHVS and CDR2 FQNEAQ. The V and J ends lost 1 base and 7 bases, in that order; junction bases with no gene match: 6. CDR3 length: 14 residues. CDR3 bases: TGTGCCAGCAGCTTAGATGGGACAGCAGGTGAAGCTTTCTTT. Translating it yields CASSLDGTAGEAFF.

The chain joins TRBV12-3 or TRBV12-4 to TRBJ2-3; no clear D gene. The CDR3 runs to 11 residues. V was shortened by 5 bases and J by 3 bases, with 3 bases between the two germline ends. Here the CDR3 DNA reads TGTGCCAGCAGTCCTACAGATACGCAGTATTTT. Protein: CASSPTDTQYF.

The chain couples TRBV5-1 to TRBJ2-3, with D possibly matching TRBD2 (6 bases). CDR3 size: 15 residues. Germline V lookup: CDR1 SGHRS, CDR2 YFSETQ. Between the trimmed V and J ends, which lost 4 bases and 1 base, there was a span of 13 bases. CDR3 in DNA: TGCGCCAGCAGCGGAACCGGGGAGGGCACAGATACGCAGTATTTT. Translated, it gives CASSGTGEGTDTQYF.

This clone showed up just a few times. The rearrangement links TRBV3-1 (or the pseudogene TRBV3-2) to TRBJ1-6; 7 bases are a match to TRBD1. V was pared by 4 bases and J by 10 bases, with 10 bases of the junction left unmatched. CDR3 length equals 15 residues. Germline V gene sequence: CDR1 LGHDT, CDR2 YNNKEL (reference sequence). CDR3 DNA: TGTGCCAGCAGCCCTGAACAGGGGCAATTCTCACCCCTCCACTTT. Protein sequence: CASSPEQGQFSPLHF.

The chain links TRBV7-2 to TRBJ2-1; no definite D call. Per the germline V gene, CDR1 is SGHTA and CDR2 is FQGNSA. The length of the CDR3 is 13 residues. V shed 3 bases and J shed 5 bases, with 8 bases lying between them. As DNA, the CDR3 is TGTGCCAGCAGCTTCGGCGGCGACAATGAGCAGTTCTTC. Translation gives CASSFGGDNEQFF.

The chain joins TRBV2 to TRBJ1-2, with D perhaps TRBD1 (5 bases). The CDR3 is 14 amino acids. The V and J ends lost 3 bases and 5 bases respectively, with 13 bases between them. The V gene's germline CDR1 is SNHLY and CDR2 FYNNEI. The CDR3 DNA is TGTGCCAGCAGTGAGGTTAAGGGGTATTATGGCTACACCTTC. As protein: CASSEVKGYYGYTF.

The chain joins TRBV25-1 to TRBJ1-2; D call uncertain. V was shortened by 2 bases and J by 8 bases, with 18 bases between the two germline ends. Germline V gene data show CDR1 as MGHDK and CDR2 as SYGVNS. The CDR3 totals 15 residues. CDR3 bases: TGTGCCAGCAGTGAAGCCCGGAAGCCAGGCGGGGGCTACACCTTC. Translation gives CASSEARKPGGGYTF.

J is TRBJ1-3 and V is TRBV6-5, with D hard to call. Germline V gene sequence: CDR1 MNHEY, CDR2 SVGAGI. The length of the CDR3 is 15 residues. V was clipped by 10 bases and J by 0 bases, with 16 bases between them. CDR3 sequence reads: CATLRAGPSGNTIYF. Here the CDR3 DNA reads TGTGCCACACTGCGGGCAGGCCCCTCTGGAAACACCATATATTTT.

The V and J genes are TRBV3-1 (or the pseudogene TRBV3-2) and TRBJ1-4; tentatively, D is TRBD1 (5 bases). The CDR3 extends over 13 amino acids. Germline lookup yields CDR1 LGHDT and CDR2 YNNKEL (reference sequence). V was shortened by 1 base and J by 8 bases, with 8 bases between the two germline ends. The CDR3 nucleotides are TGTGCCAGCAGCCAAGCGGGGGAAGAAAAACTGTTTTTT. This gives the protein CASSQAGEEKLFF.

The rearrangement uses TRBV4-1 and TRBJ1-5, with 7 bases identical to TRBD1. The V gene's germline CDR1 is MGHRA and CDR2 YSYEKL. V shed 4 bases and J 0 bases; nucleotides not matched to a gene: 6. The CDR3 consists of 16 residues. CDR3: CASSPQTGNSNQPQHF. CDR3 sequence (DNA): TGCGCCAGCAGCCCCCAGACAGGGAATAGCAATCAGCCCCAGCATTTT.

CDR3 sequence (DNA): TGTGCCAGCAGCCTCCGAGGGATGCCGGGAAACATTCAGTACTTC. Translated, it gives CASSLRGMPGNIQYF. The V call is TRBV11-2, the J call TRBJ2-4, with D maybe TRBD2 (5 bases). Trimming left V 5 bases short and J 6 bases short, with 17 bases between. The length of the CDR3 is 15 residues. Germline V gives CDR1 SGHAT, CDR2 FQNNGV.

V and J are TRBV4-3 and TRBJ2-2; D unresolved. The germline CDR1 and CDR2 sequences are LGHNA and YSLEER. Between the trimmed V and J ends, which lost 2 bases and 4 bases, there was a span of 11 bases. The CDR3 has 15 residues. CDR3 bases: TGCGCCAGCAGCCAATTTGAATTTAGCACCGGGGAGCTGTTTTTT. Encoded protein: CASSQFEFSTGELFF.

This chain links TRBV9 with TRBJ2-2; the match to TRBD2 covers 12 bases. The CDR3 runs 18 residues. Germline loops: CDR1 SGDLS, CDR2 YYNGEE. V shed 0 bases, J shed 0 bases, and the junction held 3 bases outside the gene matches. The CDR3 DNA sequence: TGTGCCAGCAGCGTAGGACTAGCGGGAGACGCGAACACCGGGGAGCTGTTTTTT. Protein product: CASSVGLAGDANTGELFF.

This rearrangement joins TRBV14 to TRBJ1-2; D not resolved. This CDR3 spans 12 amino acids. Germline CDR1 SGHDN, CDR2 FVKESK. V gave up 3 bases and J gave up 4 bases, with 6 bases separating them. CDR3 sequence (DNA): TGTGCCAGCAGCCAGCAGGCCTATGGCTACACCTTC. This gives the protein CASSQQAYGYTF.

The chain uses TRBV19 and TRBJ2-3, with 8 bases matching TRBD1. With 6 bases clipped from V and 6 bases from J, the junction kept 2 bases outside the gene matches. The CDR3 has 12 amino acids. CDR1 LNHDA and CDR2 SQIVND come from the germline V gene (reference sequence). Here the CDR3 reads CASSRQGDTQYF. The CDR3 region has the DNA TGTGCCAGTAGCCGACAGGGGGATACGCAGTATTTT.

In its sample, this clone was seen once. Germline and junction disagree at one end, which may indicate a read error. The chain carries TRBV29-1 and TRBJ1-1; 12 positions agree with TRBD1. Germline V gene lookup returns CDR1 SQVTM and CDR2 ANQGSEA. CDR3 length equals 15 residues. CDR3 nucleotide sequence: TGCAGCGTAGAAGGGACAGGGGGCAGGCACACTGAAGCTTTCTTT. Protein: CSVEGTGGRHTEAFF.

The chain combines TRBV29-1 with TRBJ1-4, with D perhaps matching TRBD1 (5 bases). V lost 7 bases to trimming and J lost 3 bases, with 9 bases between them. This CDR3 is built from 12 residues. Germline assignment: CDR1 SQVTM and CDR2 ANQGSEA. The CDR3 DNA reads as TGCAGCGGGGGGAGGGCTAATGAAAAACTGTTTTTT. It is translated as CSGGRANEKLFF. Filled out from reference TRBV29-1 and TRBJ1-4, the complete variable domain reads SAVISQKPSRDICQRGTSLTIQCQVDSQVTMMFWYRQQPGQSLTLIATANQGSEATYESGFVIDKFPISRPNLTFSTLTVSNMSPEDSSIYLCSGGRANEKLFFGSGTQLSVL.

The chain is built from TRBV14 and TRBJ2-4; D possibly corresponds to TRBD2 (6 bases). Between the trimmed V and J ends, which lost 1 base and 7 bases, there was a span of 11 bases. The CDR3 sequence is 14 residues long. CDR1 is SGHDN, CDR2 FVKESK, per germline. The CDR3, as DNA: TGTGCCAGCAGCCAAGGAGGGACTGCGAACATTCAGTACTTC. Amino acids: CASSQGGTANIQYF.

The chain recombines TRBV28 with TRBJ1-3, with TRBD1 identical over 8 bases. CDR1 and CDR2 (germline): MDHEN, SYDVKM. V was clipped by 6 bases and J by 0 bases; unmatched bases: 7. CDR3 length: 16 amino acids. The CDR3 region has the DNA TGTGCCAGCAGCTCACCCGGACAGGGCTCTGGAAACACCATATATTTT. The encoded protein is CASSSPGQGSGNTIYF.

The chain uses TRBV7-2 and TRBJ2-3; 8 bases line up with TRBD1. Per the germline V gene, CDR1 is SGHTA and CDR2 is FQGNSA. CDR3 length: 16 residues. V was pared by 5 bases and J by 0 bases, with 7 bases of the junction left unmatched. The CDR3 spells CASSPRQGISTDTQYF. As DNA, the CDR3 is TGTGCCAGCAGCCCCCGACAGGGGATTAGCACAGATACGCAGTATTTT. The complete variable domain, with remaining parts taken from reference TRBV7-2 and TRBJ2-3, reads GAGVSQSPSNKVTEKGKDVELRCDPISGHTALYWYRQSLGQGLEFLIYFQGNSAPDKSGLPSDRFSAERTGGSVSTLTIQRTQQEDSAVYLCASSPRQGISTDTQYFGPGTRLTVL.

The rearrangement links TRBV27 to TRBJ1-1, with TRBD1 matching over 9 bases. V was pared by 2 bases and J by 1 base, with 8 bases of the junction left unmatched. The CDR3 is made up of 17 amino acids. Per germline, CDR1 MNHEY and CDR2 SMNVEV (reference sequence). CDR3 protein: CASSLRRPGQGNTEAFF. The CDR3 DNA reads TGTGCCAGCAGTTTACGGAGGCCGGGACAGGGGAACACTGAAGCTTTCTTT.

This chain links TRBV5-8 with TRBJ2-5; TRBD2 matches 10 bases. The CDR3 is made up of 16 amino acids. Germline loops: CDR1 SGHTS, CDR2 YDEGEE. V lost 2 bases, J lost 2 bases, and 6 bases stayed unmatched. CDR3 sequence: CASSLAGGPYQETQYF. The CDR3 DNA sequence: TGTGCCAGCAGCTTAGCGGGGGGGCCTTATCAAGAGACCCAGTACTTC.

The J gene is TRBJ2-3, the V gene TRBV11-2, with D tentatively TRBD2 (5 bases). The CDR3 runs 18 residues. Trimming pared 4 bases from V and 4 bases from J, leaving 24 bases between. Germline V gene sequence: CDR1 SGHAT, CDR2 FQNNGV. CDR3 loop: CASSSNSFRALRADTQYF. CDR3 sequence (DNA): TGTGCCAGCAGCTCCAACAGTTTCCGGGCGTTGCGGGCAGATACGCAGTATTTT.

The chain carries TRBV5-6 and TRBJ1-3; D is undetermined. This CDR3 has 16 amino acids. The germline gives CDR1 SGHDT, CDR2 YYEEEE. Trimming shortened V by 4 bases and J by 0 bases, and 14 bases separated the two germline ends. This CDR3 reads CASSLPAGSSGNTIYF. The CDR3 DNA reads as TGTGCCAGCAGCCTGCCGGCGGGAAGCTCTGGAAACACCATATATTTT.

The chain links TRBV6-2 or TRBV6-3 to TRBJ1-1; D might be TRBD1 (6 bases). The CDR3 is made up of 14 amino acids. Trimming took 6 bases from V and 0 from J, leaving 11 bases between them. Germline CDR1 reads MNHEY; CDR2 reads SVGEGT. This chain's CDR3 is CASSKTGLNTEAFF. The CDR3 nucleotides are TGTGCCAGCAGCAAAACAGGGCTGAACACTGAAGCTTTCTTT.

This rearrangement joins TRBV11-2 to TRBJ1-2; D possibly corresponds to TRBD1 (5 bases). The germline V gene encodes CDR1 SGHAT and CDR2 FQNNGV. Trimming removed 5 bases from V and 4 bases from J, with 23 bases in between. The CDR3 has 17 residues. This CDR3 reads CASSPTGSGGVSYGYTF. CDR3 nucleotide sequence: TGTGCCAGCAGCCCAACAGGATCTGGTGGGGTTAGCTATGGCTACACCTTC.